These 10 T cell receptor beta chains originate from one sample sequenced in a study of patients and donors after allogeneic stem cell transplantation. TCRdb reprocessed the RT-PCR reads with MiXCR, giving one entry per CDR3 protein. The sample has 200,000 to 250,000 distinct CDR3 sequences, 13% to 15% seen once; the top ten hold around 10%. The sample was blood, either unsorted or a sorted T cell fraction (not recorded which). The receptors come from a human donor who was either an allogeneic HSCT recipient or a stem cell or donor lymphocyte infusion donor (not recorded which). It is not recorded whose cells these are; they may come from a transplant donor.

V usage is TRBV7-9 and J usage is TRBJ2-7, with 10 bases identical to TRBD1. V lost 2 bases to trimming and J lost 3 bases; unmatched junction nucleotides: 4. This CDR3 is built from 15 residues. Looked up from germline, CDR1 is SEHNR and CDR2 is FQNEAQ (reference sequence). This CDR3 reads CASSLIGTGDYEQYF. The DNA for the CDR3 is TGTGCCAGCAGCTTAATTGGGACAGGGGACTACGAGCAGTACTTC.

The CDR3, as DNA: TGTGCCACCAGTGATCCAGAACAGGGGGCGAACAATGAGCAGTTCTTC. Its protein product is CATSDPEQGANNEQFF. The gene calls are TRBV24-1 and TRBJ2-1; 9 positions agree with TRBD1. This CDR3 has 16 residues. J lost 5 bases, V lost 3 bases, and 7 bases had no gene match. Germline V lookup: CDR1 KGHDR, CDR2 SFDVKD.

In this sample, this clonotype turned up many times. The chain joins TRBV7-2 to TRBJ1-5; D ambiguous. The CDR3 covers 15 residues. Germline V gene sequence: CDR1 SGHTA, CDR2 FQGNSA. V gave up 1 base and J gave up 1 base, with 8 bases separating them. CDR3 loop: CASSLDSGSNQPQHF. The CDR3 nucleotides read TGTGCCAGCAGCTTAGATTCCGGGAGCAATCAGCCCCAGCATTTT.

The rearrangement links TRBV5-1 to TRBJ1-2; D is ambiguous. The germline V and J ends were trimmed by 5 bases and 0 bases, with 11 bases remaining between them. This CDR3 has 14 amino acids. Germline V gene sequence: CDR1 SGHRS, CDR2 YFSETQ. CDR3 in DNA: TGCGCCAGCAGGCCAGACACCACTAACTATGGCTACACCTTC. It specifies CASRPDTTNYGYTF.

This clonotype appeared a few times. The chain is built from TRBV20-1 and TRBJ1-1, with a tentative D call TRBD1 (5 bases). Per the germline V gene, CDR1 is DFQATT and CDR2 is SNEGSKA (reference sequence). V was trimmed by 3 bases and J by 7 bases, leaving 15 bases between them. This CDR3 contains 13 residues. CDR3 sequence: CSASGPRDGEAFF. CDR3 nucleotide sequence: TGCAGTGCTAGTGGCCCTAGGGACGGTGAAGCTTTCTTT.

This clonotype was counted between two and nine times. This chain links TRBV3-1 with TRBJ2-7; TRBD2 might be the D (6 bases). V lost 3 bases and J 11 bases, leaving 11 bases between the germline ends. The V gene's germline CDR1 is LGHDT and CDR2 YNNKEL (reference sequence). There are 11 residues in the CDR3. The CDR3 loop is CASSQQTRKYF. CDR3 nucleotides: TGTGCCAGCAGCCAGCAGACTAGAAAGTACTTC.

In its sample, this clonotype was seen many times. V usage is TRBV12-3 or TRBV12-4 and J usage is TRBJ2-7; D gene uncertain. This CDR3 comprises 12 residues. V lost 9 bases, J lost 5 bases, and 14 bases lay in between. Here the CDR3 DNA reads TGTGCCAGGTCTCGTCTTACCCACGAGCAGTACTTC. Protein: CARSRLTHEQYF.

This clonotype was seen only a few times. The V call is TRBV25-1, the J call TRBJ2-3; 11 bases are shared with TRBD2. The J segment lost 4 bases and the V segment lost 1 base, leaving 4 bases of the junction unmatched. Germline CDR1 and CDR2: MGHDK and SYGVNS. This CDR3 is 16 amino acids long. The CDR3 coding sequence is TGTGCCAGCAGTGAATTCCTAGCGGGGGGAGCAGATACGCAGTATTTT. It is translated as CASSEFLAGGADTQYF. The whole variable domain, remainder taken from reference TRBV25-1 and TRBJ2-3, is EADIYQTPRYLVIGTGKKITLECSQTMGHDKMYWYQQDPGMELHLIHYSYGVNSTEKGDLSSESTVSRIRTEHFPLTLESARPSHTSQYLCASSEFLAGGADTQYFGPGTRLTVL.

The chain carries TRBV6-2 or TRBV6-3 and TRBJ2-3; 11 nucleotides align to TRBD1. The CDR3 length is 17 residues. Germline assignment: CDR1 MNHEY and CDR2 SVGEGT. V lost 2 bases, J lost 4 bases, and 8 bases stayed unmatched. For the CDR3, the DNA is TGTGCCAGCAGTTACGTGCCGGGACAGGGGGTCTCAGATACGCAGTATTTT. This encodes CASSYVPGQGVSDTQYF.

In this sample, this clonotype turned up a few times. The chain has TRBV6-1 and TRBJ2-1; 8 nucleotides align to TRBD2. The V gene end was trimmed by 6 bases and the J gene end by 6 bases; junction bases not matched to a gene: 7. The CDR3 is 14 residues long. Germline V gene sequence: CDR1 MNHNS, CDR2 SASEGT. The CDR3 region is CASRKRESFNEQFF. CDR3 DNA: TGTGCCAGCAGGAAGCGGGAGAGCTTCAATGAGCAGTTCTTC.